This T cell receptor (beta chain) is drawn from a study of neurological immune-mediated disorders. This CDR3 contains 15 residues. Notes on this clonotype: A junction end diverges from the germline sequence, so it may reflect a read error.

Healthy controls were blood bank volunteers in Maryland, USA. CD4+ or CD8+ T cells at a count of about 1 million served as input for the sorted libraries. TCRdb reanalysed the 5' RACE reads using MiXCR and keeps one entry per CDR3 protein. The sample yields about 39,000 distinct CDR3 sequences, 7% to 8.5% seen once. The specimen sequenced was CD4+ T cells from blood. The genes are TRBV12-3 or TRBV12-4 and TRBJ1-3, with D possibly being TRBD1 (6 bases). The origin of this receptor is a man in his fifties or sixties in good health. CDR3 region: CACSRDMVKGNTIYF. In DNA, the CDR3 is TGTGCCTGCAGCCGGGACATGGTGAAGGGAAACACCATATATTTT.